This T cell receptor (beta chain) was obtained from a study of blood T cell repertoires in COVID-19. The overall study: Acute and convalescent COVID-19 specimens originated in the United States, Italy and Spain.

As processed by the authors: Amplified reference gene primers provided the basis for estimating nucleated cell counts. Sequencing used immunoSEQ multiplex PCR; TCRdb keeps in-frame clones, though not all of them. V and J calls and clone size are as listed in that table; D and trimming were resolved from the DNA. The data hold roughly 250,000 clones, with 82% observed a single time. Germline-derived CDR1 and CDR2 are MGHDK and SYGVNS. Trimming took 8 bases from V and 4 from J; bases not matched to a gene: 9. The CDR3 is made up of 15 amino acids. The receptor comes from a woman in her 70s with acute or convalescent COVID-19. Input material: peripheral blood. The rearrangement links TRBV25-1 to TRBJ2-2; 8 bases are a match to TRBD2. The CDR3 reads CASHPRAGGTGELFF. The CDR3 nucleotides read TGTGCCAGCCACCCGAGGGCGGGGGGCACCGGGGAGCTGTTTTTT.